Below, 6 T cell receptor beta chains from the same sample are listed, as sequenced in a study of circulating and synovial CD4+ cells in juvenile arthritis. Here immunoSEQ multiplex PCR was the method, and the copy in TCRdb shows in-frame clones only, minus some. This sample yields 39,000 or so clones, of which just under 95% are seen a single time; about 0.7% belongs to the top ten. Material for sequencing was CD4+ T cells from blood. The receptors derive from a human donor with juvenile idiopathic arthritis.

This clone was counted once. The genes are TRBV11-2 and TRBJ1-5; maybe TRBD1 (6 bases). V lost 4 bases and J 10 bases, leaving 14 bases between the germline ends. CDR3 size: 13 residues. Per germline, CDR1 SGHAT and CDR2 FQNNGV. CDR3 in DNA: TGTGCCAGCAGCTCTACCCCACAGGGACCCCAGCATTTT. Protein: CASSSTPQGPQHF. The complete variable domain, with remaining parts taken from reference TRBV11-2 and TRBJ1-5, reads EAGVAQSPRYKIIEKRQSVAFWCNPISGHATLYWYQQILGQGPKLLIQFQNNGVVDDSQLPKDRFSAERLKGVDSTLKIQPAKLEDSAVYLCASSSTPQGPQHFGDGTRLSIL.

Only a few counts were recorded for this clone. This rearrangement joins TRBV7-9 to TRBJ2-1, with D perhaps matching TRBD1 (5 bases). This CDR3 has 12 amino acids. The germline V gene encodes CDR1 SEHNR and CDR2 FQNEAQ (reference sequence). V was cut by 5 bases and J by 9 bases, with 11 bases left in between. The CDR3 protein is CASSLSQGEQFF. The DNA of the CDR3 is TGTGCCAGCAGCCTTAGTCAGGGTGAGCAGTTCTTC.

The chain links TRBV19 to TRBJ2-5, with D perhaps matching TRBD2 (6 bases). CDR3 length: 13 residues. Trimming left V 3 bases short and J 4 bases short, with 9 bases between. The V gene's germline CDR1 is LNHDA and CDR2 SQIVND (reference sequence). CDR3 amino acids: CASSMQGGETQYF. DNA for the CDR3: TGTGCCAGTAGTATGCAGGGAGGAGAGACCCAGTACTTC.

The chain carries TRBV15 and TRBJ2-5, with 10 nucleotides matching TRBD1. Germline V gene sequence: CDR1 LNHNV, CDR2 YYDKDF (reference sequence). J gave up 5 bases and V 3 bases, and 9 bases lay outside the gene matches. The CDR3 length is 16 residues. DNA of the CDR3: TGTGCCACCAGCAGTGCTCCGGGACAGGGGTCGGAGACCCAGTACTTC. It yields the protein CATSSAPGQGSETQYF.

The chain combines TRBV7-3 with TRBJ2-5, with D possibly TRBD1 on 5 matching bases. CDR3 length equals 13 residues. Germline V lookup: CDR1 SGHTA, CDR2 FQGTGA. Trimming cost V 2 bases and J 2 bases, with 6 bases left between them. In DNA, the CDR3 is TGTGCCAGCAGCTTAGACAGACAAGAGACCCAGTACTTC. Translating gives CASSLDRQETQYF.

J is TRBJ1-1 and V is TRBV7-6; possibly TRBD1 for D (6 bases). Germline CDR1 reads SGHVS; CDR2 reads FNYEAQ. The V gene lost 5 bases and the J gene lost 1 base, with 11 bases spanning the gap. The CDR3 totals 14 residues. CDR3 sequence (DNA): TGTGCCAGCAGCCTAACAGGGACGAACACTGAAGCTTTCTTT. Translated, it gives CASSLTGTNTEAFF.